This TCR beta chain was captured by sequencing in a study of blood T cell repertoires in COVID-19. Looking at the study overall: The origin of the acute and convalescent COVID-19 samples was the United States, Italy and Spain.

Shortly before study entry, within 2 weeks, exposed participants had met a COVID-19 case. V gave up 6 bases and J gave up 0 bases; unmatched junction bases: 11. The CDR3 extends over 20 amino acids. Germline CDR1 reads KGHSH; CDR2 reads LQKENI. The data were produced by immunoSEQ multiplex PCR, yet TCRdb's version contains in-frame clones alone and is incomplete. The table records around 400,000 clones, 88% of them present only once. Source material: PBMCs or T cells enriched from blood (not recorded which). The clonotype comes from a woman between 18 and 30 years old who had been exposed to COVID-19. V is TRBV18 and J is TRBJ2-4, with 16 bases that match TRBD2. In DNA form, the CDR3 reads TGTGCCAGCTCCCCTAACCTTGGGACTAGCGGGAGGGAAGCCAAAAACATTCAGTACTTC. Protein product: CASSPNLGTSGREAKNIQYF.